These 28 T cell receptor beta chains were all obtained from the same sample, sequenced in a study of graft-versus-host responses after intestinal transplantation. Intraepithelial plus lamina propria lymphocytes were released by processing graft tissue. The table came from immunoSEQ multiplex PCR; TCRdb's copy has only in-frame clones and leaves some out. The table has 13,000 to 15,000 clones, roughly two thirds seen once; the top ten hold roughly 10%. Source: ileum tissue, taken just under 700 days after intestinal transplantation. The receptor set was obtained from a human patient who received an intestinal transplant, so some T cells may come from the graft donor.

The chain employs TRBV6-6 and TRBJ1-6; unclear D gene. Trimming shortened V by 6 bases and J by 9 bases, and 9 bases separated the two germline ends. There are 12 residues in the CDR3. Germline assignment: CDR1 MNHNY and CDR2 SVGAGI (reference sequence). In DNA, the CDR3 is TGTGCCAGCAGGGCCGAGGGTTCACCCCTCCACTTT. This gives the protein CASRAEGSPLHF.

Judged by abundance, this clone is medium-sized (0.01 to 0.1%). J is TRBJ1-3 and V is TRBV4-3; TRBD1 matches at 7 bases. V dropped 2 bases and J dropped 4; count of bases not matched to a gene: 5. The CDR3 has 15 residues. CDR1 and CDR2 from the germline V gene are LGHNA and YSLEER. In DNA, the CDR3 is TGCGCCAGCAGCCAATCTACAGGGGTCGGAAACACCATATATTTT. Its protein product is CASSQSTGVGNTIYF.

The CDR3 DNA reads TGTGCCAGTAGTATAGGTAGGGACAGGGACTACAATGAGCAGTTCTTC. As protein: CASSIGRDRDYNEQFF. The gene calls are TRBV19 and TRBJ2-1; 9 bases are a match to TRBD1. Looked up from germline, CDR1 is LNHDA and CDR2 is SQIVND (reference sequence). V shed 1 base, J shed 3 bases, and the junction held 4 bases outside the gene matches. This CDR3 is built from 16 residues.

This chain joins TRBV7-7 and TRBJ2-3; 8 nucleotides line up with TRBD2. Germline V CDR1 and CDR2: SSHAT, FNYEAQ (reference sequence). The CDR3 has 16 residues. Trimming cost V 5 bases and J 0 bases; bases outside gene matches: 7. The CDR3 nucleotides are TGTGCCAGCAGCCCCGGGGGGGGACATAGCACAGATACGCAGTATTTT. This encodes CASSPGGGHSTDTQYF.

J is TRBJ2-7 and V is TRBV19; maybe TRBD1 (6 bases). With 4 bases removed from V and 5 bases from J, the gap between germline ends came to 15 bases. The CDR3 runs 14 residues. Germline CDR1 and CDR2: LNHDA and SQIVND (reference sequence). CDR3 nucleotides: TGTGCCAGTAGTACGGGACATTCTTTGAACGAGCAGTACTTC. Translation: CASSTGHSLNEQYF.

This clone was recorded a few times. The chain combines TRBV6-4 with TRBJ2-1; D possibly corresponds to TRBD1 (6 bases). The germline V and J ends were trimmed by 3 bases and 0 bases, with 6 bases remaining between them. The CDR3 runs to 14 residues. Germline lookup yields CDR1 MRHNA and CDR2 SNTAGT. The CDR3 nucleotides read TGTGCCAGCAGTGAGGACAGCTCCTACAATGAGCAGTTCTTC. Its protein product is CASSEDSSYNEQFF.

This chain joins TRBV2 and TRBJ2-6; no firm D call. This CDR3 contains 14 residues. Trimming removed 7 bases from V and 4 bases from J, with 11 bases in between. Germline assignment: CDR1 SNHLY and CDR2 FYNNEI. CDR3 in DNA: TGTGCCAGCAAGTTTGAGTCCGGGGCCAACGTCCTGACTTTC. Protein product: CASKFESGANVLTF.

This clone came up a few times. J is TRBJ1-4 and V is TRBV7-2; perhaps TRBD1 as D (6 bases). Germline CDR1 is SGHTA and CDR2 is FQGNSA. V dropped 3 bases and J dropped 4 bases, with 12 bases sitting between them. The CDR3 sequence is 15 residues long. The CDR3 sequence is CASSFRDTYNEKLFF. The CDR3 DNA is TGTGCCAGCAGCTTCCGGGACACTTATAATGAAAAACTGTTTTTT.

The CDR3 loop reads CASRARGENSPLHF. In DNA, the CDR3 is TGTGCCAGCCGAGCAAGGGGCGAGAATTCACCCCTCCACTTT. J is TRBJ1-6 and V is TRBV6-4; D possibly corresponds to TRBD1 (5 bases). V was cut by 8 bases and J by 7 bases, with 15 bases left in between. The CDR3 extends over 14 amino acids. Germline CDR1 MRHNA, CDR2 SNTAGT.

The J gene is TRBJ2-1, the V gene TRBV7-2, with 10 bases matching TRBD1. CDR1 and CDR2 (germline): SGHTA, FQGNSA. This CDR3 has 14 residues. Trimming at V came to 5 bases and at J to 4 bases, leaving 2 bases not matched to a gene. In DNA, the CDR3 is TGTGCCAGCAGCAGGGGACAGGGGTACAATGAGCAGTTCTTC. Residues: CASSRGQGYNEQFF.

The chain uses TRBV7-2 and TRBJ2-5; TRBD1 matches at 11 bases. The CDR3 is made up of 14 amino acids. V gave up 5 bases and J gave up 2 bases; unmatched junction bases: 1. Germline lookup yields CDR1 SGHTA and CDR2 FQGNSA. The CDR3 bases are TGTGCCAGCAGCCGGGACAGGGGGCAAGAGACCCAGTACTTC. Encoded protein: CASSRDRGQETQYF.

The rearrangement uses TRBV4-3 and TRBJ2-1; TRBD2 matches 11 bases. V lost 0 bases and J lost 2; bases outside the gene matches: 12. The CDR3 sequence is 20 residues long. Germline V CDR1 and CDR2: LGHNA, YSLEER. In nucleotides, the CDR3 is TGCGCCAGCAGCCAAGAAGCGCTAGCGGGGGGCCCAAGGGCCTACAATGAGCAGTTCTTC. This encodes CASSQEALAGGPRAYNEQFF.

This sequence joins TRBV10-3 and TRBJ2-3; 10 bases map to TRBD2. J was trimmed by 9 bases and V by 2 bases; bases with no gene match: 8. The CDR3 has 15 residues. CDR1 is ENHRY, CDR2 SYGVKD, per germline. CDR3 region: CAISEGGLASMTQYF. CDR3 coding DNA: TGTGCCATCAGTGAGGGGGGACTAGCGTCGATGACGCAGTATTTT.

This clone was detected a few times. The chain has TRBV7-6 and TRBJ1-4; tentatively, D is TRBD1 (6 bases). The CDR3 is made up of 16 amino acids. Germline lookup yields CDR1 SGHVS and CDR2 FNYEAQ. Trimming removed 5 bases at V and 8 bases at J, with 21 bases between. In nucleotides, the CDR3 is TGTGCCAGCAGCCCCGCCGGGGCGGGGGGCAAAGAAAAACTGTTTTTT. Its translation is CASSPAGAGGKEKLFF.

The V call is TRBV4-3, the J call TRBJ1-5; D remains unclear. Germline lookup yields CDR1 LGHNA and CDR2 YSLEER. With 1 base removed from V and 1 base from J, the gap between germline ends came to 11 bases. The CDR3 is 16 amino acids. As DNA, the CDR3 is TGCGCCAGCAGCCAAGGGCGAGGGCCCAGCAATCAGCCCCAGCATTTT. Its protein product is CASSQGRGPSNQPQHF.

Relative to its sample, this clone is medium-sized. The chain recombines TRBV6-5 with TRBJ2-7; 8 bases are shared with TRBD1. Per the germline V gene, CDR1 is MNHEY and CDR2 is SVGAGI. With 5 bases clipped from V and 4 bases from J, the junction kept 7 bases outside the gene matches. There are 14 residues in the CDR3. The CDR3 region is CASSRQGLGYEQYF. CDR3 DNA sequence: TGTGCCAGCAGTCGACAGGGGCTTGGGTACGAGCAGTACTTC.

This clone was seen a few times. The chain joins TRBV6-1 to TRBJ2-7, with D possibly being TRBD1 (6 bases). The germline CDR1 and CDR2 sequences are MNHNS and SASEGT. V dropped 6 bases and J dropped 1 base, with 13 bases sitting between them. This CDR3 region has 14 residues. The CDR3 nucleotides are TGTGCCAGCAGAGAGTACAGGGAATCCTACGAGCAGTACTTC. Amino acids: CASREYRESYEQYF.

V gene TRBV4-1 combines with J gene TRBJ1-2; D is undetermined. CDR3 length: 18 amino acids. Germline CDR1 and CDR2: MGHRA and YSYEKL. Trimming shortened V by 1 base and J by 8 bases, and 26 bases separated the two germline ends. This chain's CDR3 is CASSQAALHFYVHGGYTF. DNA for the CDR3: TGCGCCAGCAGCCAAGCGGCGCTCCACTTCTACGTACACGGGGGCTACACCTTC.

The V gene is TRBV7-2, the J gene TRBJ1-1, with D unresolved. This CDR3 spans 13 amino acids. V lost 6 bases and J 1 base, leaving 9 bases between the germline ends. Germline CDR1 and CDR2: SGHTA and FQGNSA. The CDR3, as DNA: TGTGCCAGCAGACTAAATCGGAACACTGAAGCTTTCTTT. Its translation: CASRLNRNTEAFF.

The chain has TRBV10-1 and TRBJ2-7; D gene ambiguous. V was shortened by 0 bases and J by 1 base, with 7 bases between the two germline ends. Per the germline V gene, CDR1 is WNHNN and CDR2 is SYGVQD (reference sequence). This CDR3 comprises 14 residues. The CDR3 coding sequence is TGCGCCAGCAGTGAGTCTGGCAGATCCTACGAGCAGTACTTC. Its protein is CASSESGRSYEQYF.

V is TRBV7-9 and J is TRBJ2-2, with 7 bases lining up with TRBD2. Losses at the gene ends were 7 bases for V and 3 bases for J; bases not matched to a gene: 11. CDR1 SEHNR and CDR2 FQNEAQ come from the germline V gene (reference sequence). The CDR3 consists of 16 residues. The DNA for the CDR3 is TGTGCCAGCAACGCCCTGGGGAGGGGCGACACCGGGGAGCTGTTTTTT. Amino acids: CASNALGRGDTGELFF.

The gene calls are TRBV7-6 and TRBJ2-3; 10 nucleotides line up with TRBD1. The germline V gene encodes CDR1 SGHVS and CDR2 FNYEAQ. The CDR3 consists of 15 residues. V lost 5 bases, J lost 2 bases, and 4 bases stayed unmatched. The CDR3 DNA reads as TGTGCCAGCAGCAAAGGGACAGGGGACACAGATACGCAGTATTTT. This encodes CASSKGTGDTDTQYF.

The rearrangement joins TRBV12-5 to TRBJ2-1; TRBD1 matches 12 bases. The germline V gene has CDR1 LGHNT and CDR2 FRNRAP. This CDR3 has 15 residues. The junction had 5 bases not matched to a gene; V was cut back by 6 bases and J by 5 bases. DNA for the CDR3: TGTGCTAGTGGCTGGGGACAGGGGGCCAACAATGAGCAGTTCTTC. Protein sequence: CASGWGQGANNEQFF.

This chain connects TRBV2 to TRBJ2-5, with 9 bases matching TRBD2. J gave up 2 bases and V 10 bases, and 5 bases lay outside the gene matches. CDR3 length equals 13 residues. Germline CDR1 SNHLY, CDR2 FYNNEI. CDR3 coding DNA: TGTGCCATCCGACTAGCGGATCAAGAGACCCAGTACTTC. Residues: CAIRLADQETQYF.

This chain connects TRBV10-3 to TRBJ2-1; 8 bases agree with TRBD1. Trimming took 11 bases from V and 9 from J; bases not matched to a gene: 9. This CDR3 has 12 amino acids. Per the germline V gene, CDR1 is ENHRY and CDR2 is SYGVKD. The CDR3 DNA sequence: TGTGCCTTTTCGACAGGGGCGAGTGAGCAGTTCTTC. Its translation: CAFSTGASEQFF.

The rearrangement joins TRBV5-1 to TRBJ1-4; D is unclear. Per the germline V gene, CDR1 is SGHRS and CDR2 is YFSETQ. The CDR3 has 15 amino acids. V lost 0 bases and J lost 4, with 10 bases in between. The CDR3 here is CASSLGPSINEKLFF. The DNA of the CDR3 is TGCGCCAGCAGCTTGGGGCCTTCAATTAATGAAAAACTGTTTTTT.

The chain joins TRBV30 to TRBJ1-1; 8 nucleotides agree with TRBD1. The CDR3 consists of 15 residues. V shed 4 bases and J 0 bases; nucleotides not matched to a gene: 7. CDR1 and CDR2 (germline): GTSNPN, SVGIG (reference sequence). The CDR3 nucleotides are TGTGCCTGGACCCGGACAGGGCCAATGAACACTGAAGCTTTCTTT. Translating it yields CAWTRTGPMNTEAFF.

V is TRBV19 and J is TRBJ2-7; the match to TRBD2 covers 11 bases. The germline V gene encodes CDR1 LNHDA and CDR2 SQIVND (reference sequence). The CDR3 length is 16 residues. Losses at the gene ends were 5 bases for V and 4 bases for J; bases not matched to a gene: 10. The CDR3 region has the DNA TGTGCCAGTAGTCCCGGGAGGCTAGCGGGGGGATACGAGCAGTACTTC. The encoded protein is CASSPGRLAGGYEQYF.